This T cell receptor (beta chain) was documented in a study of cytomegalovirus exposure and HLA in healthy donors. Here immunoSEQ multiplex PCR was the method, and the copy in TCRdb shows in-frame clones only, minus some. The repertoire holds over 85,000 clones, approximately 87% seen once, with 1.4% in the top ten. Study observations and caveats: The TCR clusters that emerged in the first cohort tended, a later analysis found, to co-occur in the 120 or so validation repertoires.

As to this clone: Its antigen is unidentified.

V was pared by 5 bases and J by 4 bases, with 6 bases of the junction left unmatched. Germline values: CDR1 MDHEN, CDR2 SYDVKM. The CDR3 is made up of 15 amino acids. This sequence was found in a young woman in good health and CMV-seropositive. Source material: PBMCs. This rearrangement joins TRBV28 to TRBJ1-5, with 9 bases fitting TRBD1. CDR3 DNA: TGTGCCAGCAGTGATACAGGGGGCCGGAATCAGCCCCAGCATTTT. Its protein product is CASSDTGGRNQPQHF.